This TCR beta chain comes out of a study of T cell changes during pregnancy in multiple sclerosis. The assay was immunoSEQ multiplex PCR, and TCRdb's table has in-frame clones only and misses some. The sample lists about 28,000 clones, approximately 87% occurring once. CDR3 length: 12 amino acids. Germline values: CDR1 SNHLY, CDR2 FYNNEI. Trimming left V 5 bases short and J 8 bases short, with 7 bases between. The starting material was CD8+ T cells from peripheral blood mononuclear cells, obtained after pregnancy. This chain joins TRBV2 and TRBJ1-6; a weak D match, TRBD1 (5 bases). The origin of this receptor is a female donor with multiple sclerosis, enrolled in a pregnancy study. CDR3 sequence reads: CASSRGDSPLHF. The CDR3 region has the DNA TGTGCCAGCAGTCGGGGGGATTCACCCCTCCACTTT.